This entry concerns a single T cell receptor (beta chain). Its antigen is as yet unknown. This sample was included in a study of lymphopenia after photon versus proton radiotherapy. The study, taken as a whole, reports: Post-nadir diversity loss with photons came from oligoclonal expansion, particularly CD8+ Temra cells. Larger post-nadir TCR diversity loss correlated inversely with survival in deceased patients.

The CDR3 extends over 14 amino acids. Libraries were prepared by immunoSEQ multiplex PCR; TCRdb keeps only in-frame clonotypes and omits some of them. The data hold 35,000 to 50,000 clones, with over 75% observed a single time. V and J are TRBV21-1 and TRBJ2-7; TRBD2, the table's D call, was not compared with the DNA. TRBV21-1 is described as a pseudogene. The receptor comes from a woman between 70 and 85 years old with pancreatic cancer. Sequenced material: peripheral blood, taken from a patient treated with proton-based radiotherapy. Here the CDR3 DNA reads TGTGCCAGCAGCAGTTCTAGCGCACACTACGAGCAGTACTTC. Amino acid sequence: CASSSSSAHYEQYF.